This record concerns one TCR beta chain sequence. The antigen is not known. A junction end diverges from the germline sequence, so it may reflect a read error. Production of TCR cDNA was by 5'RACE template switching, which also added a universal primer site and UMIs. MiXCR, applied by TCRdb to the 5' RACE reads, yields one record per CDR3 protein. In the table there are some 550,000 distinct CDR3 sequences, roughly 19% of which are singletons. The data derive from a study of T cells after yellow fever vaccination. Study findings and constraints: Among all clonotypes, a small share was observed in both CD4 and CD8 compartments. A secondary response was less intense yet reached its peak sooner, at day 5 versus 15. Subsequent booster samples again held most clones from primary vaccination (roughly 95% CD4, about 90% CD8).

Germline V CDR1 and CDR2: SGHTA, FQGNSA. The CDR3 contains 13 residues. The receptor was isolated from a man aged 25 to 40 who received the YFV17D yellow fever vaccine. The sequenced sample was PBMCs, obtained 15 days after the yellow fever booster vaccination. This chain joins TRBV7-2 and TRBJ2-3, with a weak D call TRBD2 (6 bases). CDR3 in amino acids: CASRLGGQDTQYF. The CDR3 DNA follows: TGTGCCAGCAGATTAGGAGGGCAAGATACGCAGTATTTT.